This T cell receptor (beta chain) originates from a study of response to subunit inactivated influenza vaccine. This clonotype was seen a few times. Antigen unknown. CDR1 MNHNS and CDR2 SASEGT come from the germline V gene. V lost 6 bases, J lost 1 base, and 6 bases stayed unmatched. This CDR3 region has 15 residues. Using its own MiXCR run on the RT-PCR reads, TCRdb lists one record per CDR3 protein. The table shows 500,000 to 750,000 distinct CDR3 sequences, with less than 15% occurring only once. Study observations and caveats: The authors offered the suggestion that each seasonal influenza vaccination recruits few new T cells.

The gene calls are TRBV6-1 and TRBJ1-1; 9 bases are shared with TRBD1. The TCR comes from a man between 45 and 60 years old who received an inactivated influenza vaccine. This material consisted of PBMCs from blood, taken roughly 12 days after vaccination. The chain's CDR3 is CASSPRDRANTEAFF. CDR3 coding DNA: TGTGCCAGCAGCCCTCGGGACAGGGCGAACACTGAAGCTTTCTTT.